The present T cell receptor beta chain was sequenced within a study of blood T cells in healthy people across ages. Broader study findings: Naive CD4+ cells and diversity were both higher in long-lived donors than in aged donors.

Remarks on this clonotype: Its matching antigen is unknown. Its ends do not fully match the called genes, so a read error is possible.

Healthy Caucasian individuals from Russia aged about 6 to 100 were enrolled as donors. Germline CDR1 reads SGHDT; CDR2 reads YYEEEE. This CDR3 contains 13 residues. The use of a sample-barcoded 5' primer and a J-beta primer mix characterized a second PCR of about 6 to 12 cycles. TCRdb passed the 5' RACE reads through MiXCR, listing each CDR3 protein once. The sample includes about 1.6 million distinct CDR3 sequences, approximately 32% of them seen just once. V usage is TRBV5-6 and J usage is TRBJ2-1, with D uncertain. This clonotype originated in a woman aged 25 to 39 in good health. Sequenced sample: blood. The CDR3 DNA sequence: TGTGCCAGTAGCTTGACTGAAGGAAGCGAGCAGTTCTTC. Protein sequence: CASSLTEGSEQFF.